Each of the 20 T cell receptor beta chains below was sequenced from the same sample in a study of T-cell reconstitution after alpha-beta-depleted transplantation in children. Unique molecular identifiers were used in preparing the TCRbeta library. MiXCR was run by TCRdb on the PCR reads, yielding one entry per CDR3 protein. The repertoire includes hundreds of thousands of distinct CDR3 sequences, roughly 15% of them detected once, and 0.85% to 1.3% sits in the top ten. The sequenced sample was PBMCs from the stem cell graft donor, obtained from the stem cell graft. These receptors all come from a human donor who donated a stem cell graft to a child with acute myeloid leukemia.

For this clonotype: Possible read error: a much larger clone is one base away. The CDR3 protein is CASSQDERAQLYNEQFF. The CDR3 DNA reads TGCGCCAGCAGCCAAGATGAGAGGGCCCAGTTGTACAATGAGCAGTTCTTC. The gene calls are TRBV4-3 and TRBJ2-1; possible D gene TRBD2, 5 bases. V was clipped by 0 bases and J by 4 bases, with 16 bases between them. Per the germline V gene, CDR1 is LGHNA and CDR2 is YSLEER. The CDR3 length is 17 residues.

This clonotype has ten or more counts. The chain recombines TRBV20-1 with TRBJ2-3, with a possible D match to TRBD1 (6 bases). Trimming removed 6 bases from V and 3 bases from J, with 19 bases in between. Germline loops: CDR1 DFQATT, CDR2 SNEGSKA (reference sequence). The CDR3 runs 15 residues. CDR3 residues: CSAPSRDTGTDTQYF. In DNA form, the CDR3 reads TGCAGTGCCCCAAGTAGGGACACCGGTACAGATACGCAGTATTTT.

This clonotype was observed at least ten times. The chain is built from TRBV12-3 or TRBV12-4 and TRBJ2-2, with 9 nucleotides matching TRBD1. This CDR3 is 16 amino acids long. The V gene end was trimmed by 5 bases and the J gene end by 7 bases; junction bases not matched to a gene: 11. CDR3 sequence: CASSLHRGRIDGELFF. The CDR3 nucleotides read TGTGCCAGCAGTCTGCACAGGGGGCGCATTGACGGGGAGCTGTTTTTT.

The sample holds many counts of this clonotype. The chain couples TRBV7-2 to TRBJ2-1; D is ambiguous. The CDR3 spans 14 residues. Trimming removed 5 bases from V and 9 bases from J, with 17 bases in between. CDR1 is SGHTA, CDR2 FQGNSA, per germline. The DNA for the CDR3 is TGTGCCAGCAGCCTCCAGTGGGGTAGTTCTGAGCAGTTCTTC. Its translation is CASSLQWGSSEQFF.

This clonotype appeared many times. CDR3 in amino acids: CASTHSPRGYAFEAFF. The CDR3 DNA reads TGTGCCAGTACCCACTCCCCCAGGGGTTACGCGTTCGAAGCTTTCTTT. The chain recombines TRBV6-1 with TRBJ1-1, with D possibly TRBD1 on 6 matching bases. Per germline, CDR1 MNHNS and CDR2 SASEGT. This CDR3 spans 16 amino acids. Trimming removed 9 bases at V and 8 bases at J, with 28 bases between.

The gene calls are TRBV27 and TRBJ1-3; 11 nucleotides line up with TRBD1. V gave up 9 bases and J gave up 7 bases; unmatched junction bases: 11. The germline V gene has CDR1 MNHEY and CDR2 SMNVEV (reference sequence). The CDR3 length is 15 residues. The CDR3 here is CARRSEGTGGNTIYF. CDR3 nucleotide sequence: TGTGCCAGAAGATCCGAGGGGACAGGGGGTAACACCATATATTTT.

The rearrangement links TRBV27 to TRBJ2-7; D unclear. The V gene's germline CDR1 is MNHEY and CDR2 SMNVEV (reference sequence). The V end was cut by 6 bases, the J end by 3 bases, with 18 bases between. This CDR3 is built from 15 residues. The DNA for the CDR3 is TGTGCCAGCAGGGCCCTCCATCAGAATCGCTACGAGCAGTACTTC. It yields the protein CASRALHQNRYEQYF.

This clonotype has only a few counts. This chain uses TRBV7-9 with TRBJ1-4, with 7 bases fitting TRBD1. This CDR3 contains 16 residues. V was pared by 5 bases and J by 2 bases, with 8 bases of the junction left unmatched. Per germline, CDR1 SEHNR and CDR2 FQNEAQ (reference sequence). The CDR3 loop is CASSPGDRVTNEKLFF. CDR3 nucleotides: TGTGCCAGCAGCCCTGGCGACAGGGTGACTAATGAAAAACTGTTTTTT.

The chain is built from TRBV5-6 and TRBJ2-6; D is ambiguous. CDR3 length: 16 amino acids. In germline, CDR1 is SGHDT, CDR2 YYEEEE. V gave up 0 bases and J gave up 0 bases, with 7 bases separating them. The CDR3 spells CASSLEYSSGANVLTF. The CDR3 nucleotides read TGTGCCAGCAGCTTGGAGTATAGCTCTGGGGCCAACGTCCTGACTTTC. Combining the CDR3 with reference TRBV5-6 and TRBJ2-6 gives the whole variable domain DAGVTQSPTHLIKTRGQQVTLRCSPKSGHDTVSWYQQALGQGPQFIFQYYEEEERQRGNFPDRFSGHQFPNYSSELNVNALLLGDSALYLCASSLEYSSGANVLTFGAGSRLTVL.

The V call is TRBV6-1, the J call TRBJ2-2, with D perhaps matching TRBD2 (5 bases). V lost 6 bases, J lost 4 bases, and 6 bases lay in between. Germline values: CDR1 MNHNS, CDR2 SASEGT. The CDR3 is 12 residues long. The CDR3 loop reads CASREVTGELFF. The DNA for the CDR3 is TGTGCCAGCAGGGAGGTCACCGGGGAGCTGTTTTTT.

Note on this clonotype: A read error may account for a junction end that differs from germline. The V and J genes are TRBV7-2 and TRBJ1-1, with D perhaps matching TRBD1 (5 bases). The CDR3 is 15 amino acids. The germline gives CDR1 SGHTA, CDR2 FQGNSA. The CDR3 protein is CGSSLGGIGNTEAFF. In nucleotides, the CDR3 is TGTGGCAGCAGCTTGGGGGGGATAGGGAACACTGAAGCTTTCTTT.

This clonotype appeared a few times. This chain joins TRBV20-1 and TRBJ1-4; D unclear. CDR3 length: 14 residues. Germline V gives CDR1 DFQATT, CDR2 SNEGSKA (reference sequence). V was cut by 0 bases and J by 6 bases, with 11 bases left in between. The CDR3 loop is CSARDSRSDEKLFF. CDR3 in DNA: TGCAGTGCTAGAGATTCAAGAAGTGATGAAAAACTGTTTTTT.

This clonotype has ten or more counts. V gene TRBV15 combines with J gene TRBJ2-7; D might be TRBD2 (7 bases). The V and J ends lost 3 bases and 5 bases respectively, with 17 bases between them. Germline CDR1 is LNHNV and CDR2 is YYDKDF (reference sequence). CDR3 size: 15 residues. CDR3 bases: TGTGCCACCAGCAGCCGAGGGGGGGACCGCGACGAGCAGTACTTC. Residues: CATSSRGGDRDEQYF.

This clonotype was observed many times. This rearrangement joins TRBV20-1 to TRBJ2-1, with 8 bases fitting TRBD2. V lost 0 bases, J lost 6 bases, and 7 bases stayed unmatched. The CDR3 is 15 amino acids. Germline V lookup: CDR1 DFQATT, CDR2 SNEGSKA (reference sequence). Written as DNA, the CDR3 is TGCAGTGCTAGAGATCGGGGGGGAAATCCCAATGAGCAGTTCTTC. Protein product: CSARDRGGNPNEQFF.

This clonotype came up many times. V and J are TRBV5-1 and TRBJ1-3; D is undetermined. Germline V CDR1 and CDR2: SGHRS, YFSETQ. The CDR3 loop spans 12 amino acids. With 4 bases removed from V and 4 bases from J, the gap between germline ends came to 6 bases. This CDR3 is CASSGGGNTIYF. CDR3 nucleotides: TGCGCCAGCAGCGGAGGGGGAAACACCATATATTTT.

The chain uses TRBV20-1 and TRBJ2-2; perhaps D is TRBD1 or TRBD2 (5 bases each). The CDR3 sequence is 12 residues long. In germline, CDR1 is DFQATT, CDR2 SNEGSKA (reference sequence). V was trimmed by 2 bases and J by 8 bases, leaving 9 bases between them. The CDR3 sequence is CSARQGVGELFF. CDR3 DNA sequence: TGCAGTGCTAGACAGGGAGTGGGGGAGCTGTTTTTT.

This clonotype has a handful of counts. The J gene is TRBJ1-2, the V gene TRBV4-3; TRBD1 might be the D (5 bases). There are 14 residues in the CDR3. Germline CDR1 and CDR2: LGHNA and YSLEER. Trimming removed 5 bases from V and 3 bases from J, with 13 bases in between. CDR3 loop: CASSFRSRDYGYTF. As DNA, the CDR3 is TGCGCCAGCAGCTTTCGGTCCAGGGACTATGGCTACACCTTC.

The chain has TRBV7-7 and TRBJ1-5, with no clear D. The CDR3 has 10 residues. From germline, CDR1 is SSHAT and CDR2 FNYEAQ (reference sequence). V lost 11 bases to trimming and J lost 6 bases, with 8 bases between them. Here the CDR3 reads CAPESQPQHF. In DNA form, the CDR3 reads TGTGCCCCGGAGAGTCAGCCCCAGCATTTT.

This clonotype has a handful of counts. This rearrangement joins TRBV24-1 to TRBJ2-3; D is ambiguous. Germline CDR1 and CDR2: KGHDR and SFDVKD. The length of the CDR3 is 13 residues. Trimming left V 4 bases short and J 6 bases short, with 10 bases between. CDR3 bases: TGTGCCACCAGTGACGGATGGGCGGATACGCAGTATTTT. It yields the protein CATSDGWADTQYF.

This clonotype occurred a few times. The gene calls are TRBV6-1 and TRBJ2-3; TRBD2 matches 7 bases. The V segment lost 6 bases and the J segment 1 base; nucleotides outside the gene matches: 4. Germline CDR1 and CDR2: MNHNS and SASEGT. The CDR3 length is 14 residues. CDR3 DNA sequence: TGTGCCAGCAGGGGGGGGATAGGCACAGATACGCAGTATTTT. It is translated as CASRGGIGTDTQYF.